This T cell receptor (beta chain) was retrieved from a study of Ad26.COV2.S vaccination and SARS-CoV-2 variants. Study-wide context: Recipients of Ad26.COV2.S got it intramuscularly, once or twice 56 days apart.

Study results and limitations: Spike-specific responses of CD8+ and CD4+ T cells were reported to display substantial breadth after vaccination. For non-spike TCRs, breadth in vaccine recipients resembled that in placebo recipients.

Treatment noted: 15 to 20 received Ad26.COV2.S at low or high dose, single or two shots; about five received placebo; per-sample allocation not given. Samples were taken on day 63 after the first vaccine or placebo injection. For this clone: Its antigen is still unknown.

Between the trimmed V and J ends, which lost 8 bases and 6 bases, there was a span of 11 bases. CDR3 length equals 11 residues. Germline CDR1 SQVTM, CDR2 ANQGSEA. The assay was immunoSEQ multiplex PCR, and TCRdb's table has in-frame clones only and misses some. The sample contains approximately 340,000 clones, roughly 81% of which appear only once. This TCR came from a person aged 18-65 years who received the Ad26.COV2.S COVID-19 vaccine or a placebo. The rearrangement joins TRBV29-1 to TRBJ2-1; no clear D gene. The source material was peripheral blood, sampled in a trial of Ad26.COV2.S vaccine versus placebo. CDR3 sequence: CSMELINEQFF. DNA for the CDR3: TGCAGCATGGAACTTATCAATGAGCAGTTCTTC.